Below are 8 T cell receptor beta chains sequenced from a single sample in a study of monozygotic twins with inflammatory bowel disease. Each CDR3 protein gets one entry in TCRdb, which reprocessed the 5' RACE reads and gives no DNA. The sample's table shows about 450,000 distinct CDR3 sequences. What was sequenced was blood. The receptors originated from a human donor with ulcerative colitis or Crohn's disease, or a healthy co-twin of an affected twin (not recorded which).

This chain joins TRBV3-1 and TRBJ2-2; no DNA is available, so the TRBD2 call from TCRdb remains unchecked. Germline CDR1 is LGHDT and CDR2 is YNNKEL (reference sequence). The CDR3 contains 15 residues. The CDR3 sequence: CASSSELAAPGELFF.

The chain links TRBV18 to TRBJ2-3; the D call from TCRdb, TRBD1, cannot be confirmed without DNA. CDR1 and CDR2 from the germline V gene are KGHSH and LQKENI. The CDR3 runs 16 residues. The CDR3 sequence is CASSPMEAGATDTQYF. Full variable domain (remainder filled in from reference TRBV18 and TRBJ2-3): NAGVMQNPRHLVRRRGQEARLRCSPMKGHSHVYWYRQLPEEGLKFMVYLQKENIIDESGMPKERFSAEFPKEGPSILRIQQVVRGDSAAYFCASSPMEAGATDTQYFGPGTRLTVL.

This chain connects TRBV14 to TRBJ2-1; the TCRdb D gene call, TRBD2, has no DNA to confirm it. The V gene's germline CDR1 is SGHDN and CDR2 FVKESK. CDR3 size: 13 residues. This CDR3 is CASSQLAGNEQFF.

The gene calls are TRBV6-1 and TRBJ2-2; TCRdb's D call of TRBD2 is untestable without DNA. Germline V gene sequence: CDR1 MNHNS, CDR2 SASEGT. The CDR3 loop spans 14 amino acids. The chain's CDR3 is CASRALAGDGELFF.

The chain employs TRBV6-5 and TRBJ2-5; TCRdb's D gene call, TRBD1, goes unchecked for lack of DNA. The CDR3 is 14 amino acids. The V gene's germline CDR1 is MNHEY and CDR2 SVGAGI. CDR3 protein: CASISGTGVGAQYF.

The chain is built from TRBV27 and TRBJ1-5; TCRdb selects TRBD1, and the lack of DNA leaves this call unchecked. This CDR3 is 12 amino acids long. The germline V gene encodes CDR1 MNHEY and CDR2 SMNVEV (reference sequence). This CDR3 is CASGQGVQPQHF.

This chain uses TRBV7-2 with TRBJ1-3; TCRdb's D call, TRBD1, is unchecked because there is no DNA. Germline V gene lookup returns CDR1 SGHTA and CDR2 FQGNSA. The CDR3 contains 15 residues. The CDR3 spells CASSLGGQGGNTIYF.

V gene TRBV12-3 or TRBV12-4 combines with J gene TRBJ1-5. The CDR3 is 14 amino acids. CDR3 sequence reads: CASSLRLTGEPQHF.